The clone carrying this T cell receptor beta chain was detected only a few times. The target antigen is unknown. Template material for amplifying TCR beta CDR3 regions consisted of RNA transcripts. During a first-round RT-PCR of the TCR CDR3, the HTBI primer set was used. A single record per CDR3 protein comes from TCRdb applying MiXCR to the multiplex PCR reads. The sample carries 700,000 or so distinct CDR3 sequences, 15% to 20% recorded once. The sample comes from a study of T cells in Graves' hyperthyroidism and ophthalmopathy. About the study: Blood from the periphery was taken at initial diagnosis, before any treatment.

The study's findings and limits: Ophthalmopathy was predicted by the model a median of roughly 6.6 months ahead of onset. Blood also held most thyroid clonotypes expanded beyond 0.001. Separation of ophthalmopathy from stable hyperthyroidism was achieved by a 13 V-J model.

Germline CDR1 is MGHRA and CDR2 is YSYEKL. There are 14 residues in the CDR3. Between the trimmed V and J ends, which lost 4 bases and 1 base, there was a span of 10 bases. The sequence was collected from a man between 18 and 29 years old with Graves' hyperthyroidism. Material for sequencing was blood. The chain uses TRBV4-1 and TRBJ1-1, with D unresolved. The CDR3, as DNA: TGCGCCAGCAGCCCTCTGGGGTCGAACACTGAAGCTTTCTTT. Its translation is CASSPLGSNTEAFF.